The next 19 T cell receptor beta chains were all read from a single sample in a study of T cells in Graves' hyperthyroidism and ophthalmopathy. Amplification targeted TCR beta CDR3 regions from RNA transcripts. The TCR CDR3 first-round RT-PCR relied on the HTBI primer set. TCRdb analysed the multiplex PCR reads with MiXCR anew, one entry per CDR3 protein. The sample has some 300,000 distinct CDR3 sequences; roughly 15% are singletons. The sample consisted of blood. All receptors come from a woman aged 40 to 50 with Graves' hyperthyroidism.

This clonotype was counted many times. The chain couples TRBV7-9 to TRBJ2-4, with 12 positions matching TRBD2. V trimming: 2 bases; J trimming: 3 bases; junction bases outside the gene matches: 8. The CDR3 covers 18 residues. In germline, CDR1 is SEHNR, CDR2 FQNEAQ (reference sequence). The CDR3 is CASSLPPRLAGVKNIQYF. The DNA for the CDR3 is TGTGCCAGCAGCTTACCCCCCAGACTAGCGGGAGTCAAAAACATTCAGTACTTC.

This clonotype came up many times. The chain combines TRBV7-8 with TRBJ2-5; 10 nucleotides agree with TRBD2. The CDR3 totals 17 residues. Trimming removed 3 bases from V and 4 bases from J; junction bases left unmatched: 11. Germline assignment: CDR1 SGHVS and CDR2 FQNEAQ. CDR3 DNA sequence: TGTGCCAGCAGCTTGACCTTTCTAGCGGGAGTACCAGAGACCCAGTACTTC. Protein: CASSLTFLAGVPETQYF.

The table lists this clonotype with a few counts. This chain connects TRBV12-3 or TRBV12-4 to TRBJ2-1; the D gene is possibly TRBD2 (6 bases). Trimming cost V 7 bases and J 2 bases, with 6 bases left between them. This CDR3 has 12 residues. The CDR3 protein is CASTSAYNEQFF. The DNA of the CDR3 is TGTGCCAGCACTAGCGCCTACAATGAGCAGTTCTTC.

The chain has TRBV30 and TRBJ1-1; TRBD1 agrees at 7 bases. Germline lookup yields CDR1 GTSNPN and CDR2 SVGIG (reference sequence). This CDR3 region has 14 residues. With V trimmed by 2 bases and J by 0 bases, 3 bases remained unmatched. In DNA form, the CDR3 reads TGTGCCTGGAGTCAGGGACAGTTGAACACTGAAGCTTTCTTT. Protein: CAWSQGQLNTEAFF.

The sample holds many counts of this clonotype. The chain is built from TRBV27 and TRBJ1-4; 10 bases are shared with TRBD1. The CDR3 is made up of 16 amino acids. In germline, CDR1 is MNHEY, CDR2 SMNVEV (reference sequence). V trimming: 6 bases; J trimming: 5 bases; junction bases outside the gene matches: 9. The CDR3 coding sequence is TGTGCCAGCAGCCAAGGATCGGGACAGGGGAATGAAAAACTGTTTTTT. As protein: CASSQGSGQGNEKLFF.

Only a few counts were recorded for this clonotype. V is TRBV6-1 and J is TRBJ2-4, with 7 bases lining up with TRBD1. The J segment lost 2 bases and the V segment lost 6 bases, leaving 4 bases of the junction unmatched. This CDR3 contains 14 residues. CDR1 and CDR2 (germline): MNHNS, SASEGT. DNA for the CDR3: TGTGCCAGCAGAGACAGGGAAACCAAAAACATTCAGTACTTC. This sequence encodes CASRDRETKNIQYF.

This clonotype was counted many times. The chain joins TRBV10-2 to TRBJ2-7, with TRBD1 identical over 7 bases. V dropped 7 bases and J dropped 3; count of bases not matched to a gene: 9. The CDR3 is 14 residues long. CDR1 and CDR2 from the germline V gene are WSHSY and SAAADI. The CDR3: CASKARDSVYEQYF. The CDR3, as DNA: TGCGCCAGCAAAGCCCGGGACAGCGTCTACGAGCAGTACTTC.

This clonotype was seen a handful of times. The chain links TRBV20-1 to TRBJ2-5; the D is unclear. Germline loops: CDR1 DFQATT, CDR2 SNEGSKA (reference sequence). The CDR3 consists of 12 residues. Trimming took off 6 bases at V and 5 bases at J, with 13 bases between the two ends. CDR3 in DNA: TGCAGTGCCTCCGCATCCGAGGAGACCCAGTACTTC. Protein sequence: CSASASEETQYF.

This clonotype appeared many times. The chain has TRBV6-1 and TRBJ2-3, with TRBD2 matching 9 bases. Germline values: CDR1 MNHNS, CDR2 SASEGT. V shed 7 bases and J 0 bases; nucleotides not matched to a gene: 11. The CDR3 has 17 amino acids. The CDR3 DNA sequence: TGTGCCAGCAAACATAAGCCGGCGGGAGGGAGCACAGATACGCAGTATTTT. It translates to CASKHKPAGGSTDTQYF.

The chain is built from TRBV19 and TRBJ2-3, with a possible D match to TRBD1 (6 bases). V was pared by 3 bases and J by 0 bases, with 7 bases between. Germline CDR1 LNHDA, CDR2 SQIVND (reference sequence). The CDR3 spans 14 residues. The CDR3 is CASSMGASTDTQYF. The CDR3 nucleotides are TGTGCCAGTAGTATGGGGGCTAGCACAGATACGCAGTATTTT.

This clonotype was counted a few times. A junction end diverges from the germline sequence, so it may reflect a read error. This chain links TRBV25-1 with TRBJ2-2; 8 bases are a match to TRBD2. CDR1 is MGHDK, CDR2 SYGVNS, per germline. This CDR3 has 16 residues. The CDR3 is CASSLPGTSHTEELFF. In DNA form, the CDR3 reads TGTGCCAGCAGTCTTCCCGGGACTAGTCACACCGAGGAGCTGTTTTTT.

This clonotype came up a few times. The J gene is TRBJ2-3, the V gene TRBV15, with 12 bases aligning to TRBD2. The CDR3 has 15 residues. Trimming removed 5 bases from V and 4 bases from J; junction bases left unmatched: 4. Germline CDR1 reads LNHNV; CDR2 reads YYDKDF (reference sequence). The CDR3 DNA is TGTGCCACCAGCCTGACTAGCGGGAGTGCAGATACGCAGTATTTT. It codes for CATSLTSGSADTQYF.

At least ten counts were recorded for this clonotype. This chain connects TRBV6-1 to TRBJ2-5; D not resolved. The CDR3 is 13 residues long. Germline CDR1 MNHNS, CDR2 SASEGT. V lost 1 base to trimming and J lost 5 bases, with 8 bases between them. The CDR3 loop reads CASSEGVWETQYF. CDR3 nucleotides: TGTGCCAGCAGTGAAGGGGTCTGGGAGACCCAGTACTTC.

This clonotype has a count of ten or more. V gene TRBV12-3 or TRBV12-4 combines with J gene TRBJ1-2; D call uncertain. The CDR3 loop spans 12 amino acids. V lost 3 bases, J lost 5 bases, and 7 bases lay in between. CDR3 sequence: CASSFEGYGYTF. DNA for the CDR3: TGTGCCAGCAGTTTTGAAGGGTATGGCTACACCTTC.

This clonotype was seen at least ten times. This chain links TRBV11-2 with TRBJ2-1; D gene unclear. The CDR3 contains 15 residues. V lost 3 bases to trimming and J lost 9 bases, with 18 bases between them. Germline CDR1 is SGHAT and CDR2 is FQNNGV. The DNA of the CDR3 is TGTGCCAGCAGCTTGAATCAACTCGTCCGTCCTGAGCAGTTCTTC. This codes for CASSLNQLVRPEQFF. The full variable domain, its missing parts supplied by reference TRBV11-2 and TRBJ2-1, is EAGVAQSPRYKIIEKRQSVAFWCNPISGHATLYWYQQILGQGPKLLIQFQNNGVVDDSQLPKDRFSAERLKGVDSTLKIQPAKLEDSAVYLCASSLNQLVRPEQFFGPGTRLTVL.

This clonotype occurred many times. The chain couples TRBV7-9 to TRBJ2-1; TRBD2 matches at 7 bases. Germline-derived CDR1 and CDR2 are SEHNR and FQNEAQ (reference sequence). The V segment lost 4 bases and the J segment 7 bases; nucleotides outside the gene matches: 10. There are 15 residues in the CDR3. The CDR3 nucleotides read TGTGCCAGCAGCTCGGGGGAGGGGAATAGGAATGAGCAGTTCTTC. Translation: CASSSGEGNRNEQFF.

As to this clonotype: This may come from a read error, since a much larger clone is one base off. The V call is TRBV6-1, the J call TRBJ2-5; perhaps TRBD1 as D (5 bases). With 1 base removed from V and 5 bases from J, the gap between germline ends came to 11 bases. This CDR3 has 14 residues. Germline-derived CDR1 and CDR2 are MNHNS and SASEGT. CDR3 nucleotides: TGTGCCAGCAGTGAAGGGCAGGGCGTGGAGACCCAGTACTTC. Translation: CASSEGQGVETQYF.

This clonotype was found many times. The chain links TRBV28 to TRBJ1-1; TRBD1 matches at 7 bases. CDR1 MDHEN and CDR2 SYDVKM come from the germline V gene. The CDR3 consists of 16 residues. After removal of 6 bases from V and 3 bases from J, the junction contained 13 bases not matched to a gene. The CDR3 here is CASRLLTYDRDTEAFF. The CDR3 nucleotides read TGTGCCAGCAGGCTCCTAACTTACGACAGGGACACTGAAGCTTTCTTT. The complete variable domain, with remaining parts taken from reference TRBV28 and TRBJ1-1, reads DVKVTQSSRYLVKRTGEKVFLECVQDMDHENMFWYRQDPGLGLRLIYFSYDVKMKEKGDIPEGYSVSREKKERFSLILESASTNQTSMYLCASRLLTYDRDTEAFFGQGTRLTVV.

The chain employs TRBV29-1 and TRBJ2-3; 13 bases map to TRBD2. The CDR3 spans 15 residues. The germline V gene has CDR1 SQVTM and CDR2 ANQGSEA. V was pared by 4 bases and J by 6 bases, with 7 bases of the junction left unmatched. In DNA, the CDR3 is TGCAGCGTTGGGGGACTAGCGGGGCTTGGGGATACGCAGTATTTT. It encodes CSVGGLAGLGDTQYF.